Each of the 8 T cell receptor beta chains below was sequenced from the same sample in a study of blood T cell repertoires in COVID-19. Using immunoSEQ multiplex PCR, the repertoire was profiled, and TCRdb retains in-frame clones only, with some absent. Of over 110,000 clones listed, 75% to 90% are singletons. The sample comprised PBMCs or T cells enriched from blood (not recorded which). The receptors derive from a man in his fifties or sixties who had recovered from COVID-19.

This clone was counted a few times. The V gene is TRBV15, the J gene TRBJ2-3, with 10 bases matching TRBD1. Looked up from germline, CDR1 is LNHNV and CDR2 is YYDKDF (reference sequence). V dropped 1 base and J dropped 4; count of bases not matched to a gene: 5. This CDR3 contains 16 residues. In DNA form, the CDR3 reads TGTGCCACCAGCAGAGTGGGGGGACAGGGGTCAGATACGCAGTATTTT. Its protein product is CATSRVGGQGSDTQYF.

The chain has TRBV5-4 and TRBJ2-7; D uncertain. Germline CDR1 and CDR2: SGHNT and YYREEE (reference sequence). This CDR3 is 13 amino acids long. V lost 1 base, J lost 3 bases, and 8 bases lay in between. The CDR3 region has the DNA TGTGCCAGCAGCTTGATTTTAGTCTACGAGCAGTACTTC. Its translation: CASSLILVYEQYF. The full variable domain, rest sourced from reference TRBV5-4 and TRBJ2-7, is ETGVTQSPTHLIKTRGQQVTLRCSSQSGHNTVSWYQQALGQGPQFIFQYYREEENGRGNFPPRFSGLQFPNYSSELNVNALELDDSALYLCASSLILVYEQYFGPGTRLTVT.

The J gene is TRBJ2-7, the V gene TRBV6-1, with D perhaps matching TRBD1 (6 bases). This CDR3 has 13 residues. The V gene lost 3 bases and the J gene lost 4 bases, with 10 bases spanning the gap. Germline loops: CDR1 MNHNS, CDR2 SASEGT. DNA for the CDR3: TGTGCCAGCAGTGATTGGGACATTTACGAGCAGTACTTC. Translating gives CASSDWDIYEQYF.

This chain joins TRBV7-3 and TRBJ2-5; 11 nucleotides line up with TRBD2. V shed 2 bases, J shed 4 bases, and the junction held 9 bases outside the gene matches. This CDR3 region has 17 residues. The V gene's germline CDR1 is SGHTA and CDR2 FQGTGA. This CDR3 reads CASSLGSGRAAGETQYF. CDR3 sequence (DNA): TGTGCCAGCAGCTTAGGTAGCGGGAGGGCCGCGGGAGAGACCCAGTACTTC. Filled out from reference TRBV7-3 and TRBJ2-5, the complete variable domain reads GAGVSQTPSNKVTEKGKYVELRCDPISGHTALYWYRQSLGQGPEFLIYFQGTGAADDSGLPNDRFFAVRPEGSVSTLKIQRTERGDSAVYLCASSLGSGRAAGETQYFGPGTRLLVL.

The gene calls are TRBV18 and TRBJ2-3, with D perhaps matching TRBD1 (6 bases). Germline V gene data show CDR1 as KGHSH and CDR2 as LQKENI. There are 18 residues in the CDR3. The V end was cut by 4 bases, the J end by 1 base, with 21 bases between. The CDR3 region has the DNA TGTGCCAGCTCACTTAAATGGACAGCCCAGGGAGGCACAGATACGCAGTATTTT. It specifies CASSLKWTAQGGTDTQYF.

The chain recombines TRBV15 with TRBJ2-5; D is possibly TRBD2 (5 bases). CDR1 and CDR2 (germline): LNHNV, YYDKDF (reference sequence). This CDR3 has 15 residues. Trimming took 5 bases from V and 2 from J, leaving 15 bases between them. This CDR3 reads CATSETYGVQETQYF. The CDR3 bases are TGTGCCACCAGCGAGACGTACGGGGTACAAGAGACCCAGTACTTC. Supplemented by reference TRBV15 and TRBJ2-5, the full variable domain reads DAMVIQNPRYQVTQFGKPVTLSCSQTLNHNVMYWYQQKSSQAPKLLFHYYDKDFNNEADTPDNFQSRRPNTSFCFLDIRSPGLGDTAMYLCATSETYGVQETQYFGPGTRLLVL.

The chain joins TRBV10-3 to TRBJ1-6; 8 bases agree with TRBD1. V lost 4 bases and J lost 8; bases outside the gene matches: 16. Germline assignment: CDR1 ENHRY and CDR2 SYGVKD. The CDR3 sequence is 18 residues long. The CDR3 sequence: CAISGARTGRVGDSPLHF. Here the CDR3 DNA reads TGTGCCATCAGTGGAGCTCGGACAGGGCGGGTAGGGGATTCACCCCTCCACTTT.

This sequence joins TRBV12-3 or TRBV12-4 and TRBJ1-1, with unresolved D. V lost 5 bases to trimming and J lost 5 bases, with 12 bases between them. This CDR3 is 13 amino acids long. CDR3: CASSKNVGTEAFF. CDR3 nucleotides: TGTGCCAGCAGTAAGAATGTCGGGACTGAAGCTTTCTTT.